What follows are 14 T cell receptor beta chains derived from one specimen sequenced in a study of OX40 agonist ivuxolimab in advanced cancers. The protocol was immunoSEQ multiplex PCR, while the TCRdb copy is restricted to in-frame clones and leaves out a portion. The data contain tens of thousands of clones, 65% to 85% of them singletons. The source material was CD4+ or CD8+ T cells sorted from blood, sampled in a trial of the OX40 agonist ivuxolimab. These receptors originate from an adult with an advanced solid tumor such as melanoma, head and neck, liver or kidney cancer.

The J gene is TRBJ2-3, the V gene TRBV6-5; D is unresolved. CDR1 MNHEY and CDR2 SVGAGI come from the germline V gene. V gave up 6 bases and J gave up 6 bases, with 10 bases separating them. CDR3 length: 12 amino acids. CDR3 region: CASSPTGDTQYF. For the CDR3, the DNA is TGTGCCAGCAGCCCTACCGGGGATACGCAGTATTTT.

The chain carries TRBV19 and TRBJ2-7, with 9 bases lining up with TRBD1. The V and J ends lost 4 bases and 2 bases, in that order; junction bases with no gene match: 6. CDR3 length: 15 residues. Germline values: CDR1 LNHDA, CDR2 SQIVND (reference sequence). Here the CDR3 DNA reads TGTGCCAGTAGTACGAAACAGGGGGCAACCTACGAGCAGTACTTC. The encoded protein is CASSTKQGATYEQYF.

The J gene is TRBJ2-7, the V gene TRBV4-1; 11 positions match TRBD1. The V and J ends lost 0 bases and 3 bases, in that order; junction bases with no gene match: 7. The CDR3 has 17 residues. CDR1 MGHRA and CDR2 YSYEKL come from the germline V gene. The CDR3 region is CASSQDQGQGARYEQYF. As DNA, the CDR3 is TGCGCCAGCAGCCAAGATCAAGGACAGGGGGCTCGCTACGAGCAGTACTTC.

The chain couples TRBV2 to TRBJ2-1; 9 bases are a match to TRBD2. The CDR3 covers 16 residues. V was clipped by 5 bases and J by 9 bases; unmatched bases: 14. Germline V gene lookup returns CDR1 SNHLY and CDR2 FYNNEI. The CDR3 DNA follows: TGTGCCAGCAGTCCACGCGGGGGGGCCGGCGGGGGTGAGCAGTTCTTC. It yields the protein CASSPRGGAGGGEQFF.

The chain couples TRBV7-9 to TRBJ2-2; 7 bases map to TRBD1. CDR1 and CDR2 (germline): SEHNR, FQNEAQ (reference sequence). This CDR3 region has 18 residues. The junction had 15 bases not matched to a gene; V was cut back by 6 bases and J by 2 bases. CDR3 loop: CASSHGAGGETNTGELFF. CDR3 sequence (DNA): TGTGCCAGCAGTCACGGGGCAGGGGGAGAAACAAACACCGGGGAGCTGTTTTTT.

This chain connects TRBV9 to TRBJ2-7, with 9 nucleotides matching TRBD1. CDR3 length equals 14 residues. Germline lookup yields CDR1 SGDLS and CDR2 YYNGEE. Trimming cost V 4 bases and J 5 bases; bases outside gene matches: 7. Here the CDR3 reads CASSPRDRVNEQYF. The CDR3 bases are TGTGCCAGCAGCCCCCGGGACAGGGTCAACGAGCAGTACTTC.

This chain uses TRBV6-1 with TRBJ1-1, with D uncertain. Germline V CDR1 and CDR2: MNHNS, SASEGT. The CDR3 sequence is 17 residues long. V was cut by 0 bases and J by 4 bases, with 18 bases left in between. CDR3 coding DNA: TGTGCCAGCAGTGAAGCGGCCGCATCAAGATTATTCACTGAAGCTTTCTTT. Its translation: CASSEAAASRLFTEAFF.

The chain has TRBV5-4 and TRBJ2-2; the match to TRBD2 covers 16 bases. V lost 4 bases and J lost 3; bases outside the gene matches: 6. The CDR3 is 18 amino acids. Germline values: CDR1 SGHNT, CDR2 YYREEE (reference sequence). CDR3 protein: CASSPPGLAGGYTGELFF. The DNA of the CDR3 is TGTGCCAGCAGCCCACCGGGACTAGCGGGAGGGTACACCGGGGAGCTGTTTTTT.

This chain joins TRBV27 and TRBJ1-6; D remains unclear. Germline CDR1 reads MNHEY; CDR2 reads SMNVEV (reference sequence). V was clipped by 8 bases and J by 0 bases, with 5 bases between them. This CDR3 spans 13 amino acids. CDR3 nucleotide sequence: TGTGCCAGCGCGAGCTCCTATAATTCACCCCTCCACTTT. This gives the protein CASASSYNSPLHF.

The rearrangement links TRBV10-2 to TRBJ1-6; weak D call: TRBD1 (5 bases). Trimming stripped 4 bases from V and 5 bases from J, with 12 bases between. The CDR3 is 15 amino acids. CDR1 and CDR2 (germline): WSHSY, SAAADI. This CDR3 is CASSGVRDHNSPLHF. The CDR3 DNA is TGCGCCAGCAGTGGGGTCAGGGACCATAATTCACCCCTCCACTTT.

The chain is built from TRBV10-1 and TRBJ1-4; TRBD1 matches 12 bases. Germline V gene data show CDR1 as WNHNN and CDR2 as SYGVQD (reference sequence). V was pared by 4 bases and J by 7 bases, with 1 base of the junction left unmatched. CDR3 size: 14 residues. The DNA of the CDR3 is TGCGCCAGCAGTGGGGACAGGGGGCCTGAAAAACTGTTTTTT. The encoded protein is CASSGDRGPEKLFF.

The chain recombines TRBV19 with TRBJ1-1; D is ambiguous. With 7 bases removed from V and 2 bases from J, the gap between germline ends came to 11 bases. The CDR3 has 13 residues. The V gene's germline CDR1 is LNHDA and CDR2 SQIVND (reference sequence). In DNA, the CDR3 is TGTGCCAGTAAGTACCAGACCAACACTGAAGCTTTCTTT. This sequence encodes CASKYQTNTEAFF.

The chain joins TRBV2 to TRBJ1-1; D is uncertain. The germline V and J ends were trimmed by 4 bases and 6 bases, with 18 bases remaining between them. Germline assignment: CDR1 SNHLY and CDR2 FYNNEI. The CDR3 sequence is 15 residues long. DNA of the CDR3: TGTGCCAGCAGTGCCCCTTGGGGAGAAGGAGCTGAAGCTTTCTTT. Its translation: CASSAPWGEGAEAFF.

V usage is TRBV15 and J usage is TRBJ2-3, with D possibly being TRBD1 or TRBD2 (5 bases each). Germline V gene lookup returns CDR1 LNHNV and CDR2 YYDKDF (reference sequence). The CDR3 loop spans 15 amino acids. Trimming shortened V by 5 bases and J by 2 bases, and 14 bases separated the two germline ends. The CDR3 DNA sequence: TGTGCCACCAGCGGGGGAGCCAGGCACACAGATACGCAGTATTTT. Its protein is CATSGGARHTDTQYF. Full variable domain (remainder filled in from reference TRBV15 and TRBJ2-3): DAMVIQNPRYQVTQFGKPVTLSCSQTLNHNVMYWYQQKSSQAPKLLFHYYDKDFNNEADTPDNFQSRRPNTSFCFLDIRSPGLGDTAMYLCATSGGARHTDTQYFGPGTRLTVL.